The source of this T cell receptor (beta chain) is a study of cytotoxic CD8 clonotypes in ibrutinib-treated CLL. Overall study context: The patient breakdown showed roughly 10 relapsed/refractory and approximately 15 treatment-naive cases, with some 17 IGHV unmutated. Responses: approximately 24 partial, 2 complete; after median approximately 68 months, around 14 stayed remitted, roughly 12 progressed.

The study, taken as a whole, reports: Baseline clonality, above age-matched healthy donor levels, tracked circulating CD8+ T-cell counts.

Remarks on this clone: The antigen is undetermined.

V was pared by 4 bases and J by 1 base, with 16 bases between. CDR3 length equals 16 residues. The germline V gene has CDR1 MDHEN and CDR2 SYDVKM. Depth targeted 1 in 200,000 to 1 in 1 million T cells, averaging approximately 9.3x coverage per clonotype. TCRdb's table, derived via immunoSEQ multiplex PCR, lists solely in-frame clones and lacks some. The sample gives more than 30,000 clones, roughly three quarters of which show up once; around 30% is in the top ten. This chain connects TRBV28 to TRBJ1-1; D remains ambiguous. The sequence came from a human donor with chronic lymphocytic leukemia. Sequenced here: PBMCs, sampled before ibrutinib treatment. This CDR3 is CASSSFIFRENTEAFF. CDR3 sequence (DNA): TGTGCCAGCAGTTCGTTTATATTTAGGGAGAACACTGAAGCTTTCTTT. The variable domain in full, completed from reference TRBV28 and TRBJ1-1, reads DVKVTQSSRYLVKRTGEKVFLECVQDMDHENMFWYRQDPGLGLRLIYFSYDVKMKEKGDIPEGYSVSREKKERFSLILESASTNQTSMYLCASSSFIFRENTEAFFGQGTRLTVV.